A selection of T cell receptor beta chains follows, all from one sample in a study of blood T cells in healthy people across ages. TCRdb analysed the 5' RACE reads with MiXCR anew, one entry per CDR3 protein. The repertoire holds roughly 720,000 distinct CDR3 sequences, roughly 53% seen once, with roughly 40% in the top ten. Source material: blood. The receptor set was obtained from a man older than 75 in good health. Both conserved end residues are part of each CDR3. Fields, in order: D gene, clone size, V gene, J gene, CDR3 DNA, CDR3 protein. The D gene is left open where the match is weak. Some rows have no size entry. The others give once, few or many, or a class for an expanded clone.

-	-	TRBV5-6	TRBJ1-1	TGTGCCAGCAGCTTTGGACAACTGAACACTGAAGCTTTCTTT	CASSFGQLNTEAFF
-	-	TRBV2	TRBJ1-2	TGTGCCAGCACGGTTCCCCGGGGACGGGACTATGGCTACACCTTC	CASTVPRGRDYGYTF
TRBD2	-	TRBV28	TRBJ2-7	TGTGCCAGCAGTCTCCAAGGGACTAGCGGATCCTACGAGCAGTACTTC	CASSLQGTSGSYEQYF
-	many	TRBV5-1	TRBJ2-7	TGTGCCAGCAGCCTCGACAGATACGAGCAGTACTTC	CASSLDRYEQYF
-	few	TRBV28	TRBJ2-7	TGTGCCAGCAGCAAAGGGGATTTCGCGGGTCCCTCCTACGAGCAGTACTTC	CASSKGDFAGPSYEQYF
-	-	TRBV6-5	TRBJ2-4	TGTGCCAGCAGTTACTCTGCGGGACCTGGGGAAAACATTCAGTACTTC	CASSYSAGPGENIQYF
TRBD2	-	TRBV5-6	TRBJ2-1	TGTGCCAGCAGCTTGAAGGGACTAGCGAACAATGAGCAGTTCTTC	CASSLKGLANNEQFF
-	few	TRBV7-9	TRBJ2-6	TGTGCCAGCAGCCTCAGGATAGGCGCTGGGGCCAACGTCCTGACTTTC	CASSLRIGAGANVLTF
-	-	TRBV6-6	TRBJ1-5	TGTGCCAGCAGTTATAGTCAGGGCCCGTATAGCAATCAGCCCCAGCATTTT	CASSYSQGPYSNQPQHF
-	-	TRBV20-1	TRBJ2-7	TGCAGTGCTAGAGATCTTCGCGGGATTTCCTACGAGCAGTACTTC	CSARDLRGISYEQYF
-	few	TRBV20-1	TRBJ2-1	TGCAGTGCTCGAACCAGGGCCGGAGAGCAGTTCTTC	CSARTRAGEQFF
TRBD2	few	TRBV4-2	TRBJ2-5	TGTGCCAGCAGCCAAGAAGGAGGCGGGAGGGCCGAGACCCAGTACTTC	CASSQEGGGRAETQYF
-	-	TRBV18	TRBJ2-3	TGTGCCAGCTCGGGGCTGGAGGATACGCAGTATTTT	CASSGLEDTQYF
-	-	TRBV27	TRBJ1-5	TGTGCCAGTGGCTTGTATAGCAATCAGCCCCAGCATTTT	CASGLYSNQPQHF
TRBD1	many	TRBV2	TRBJ2-7	TGTGCCAGCAGACAAACCGGGACAGTGTACGAGCAGTACTTC	CASRQTGTVYEQYF
-	-	TRBV4-1	TRBJ2-2	TGCGCCAGCAGCCAAGAGCGGGCCCGAACGAACACCGGGGAGCTGTTTTTT	CASSQERARTNTGELFF
-	-	TRBV4-1	TRBJ1-2	TGCGCCAGCAGCCAAGATTTCGGGGGCAAAGACTATGGCTACACCTTC	CASSQDFGGKDYGYTF
TRBD1	once	TRBV5-4	TRBJ1-6	TGTGCCAGCAGCAAGGGACAGGGTGATTCACCCCTCCACTTT	CASSKGQGDSPLHF
TRBD1	-	TRBV6-6	TRBJ1-6	TGTGCCAGCAGTATCCGGGACAGGGGTAATTCACCCCTCCACTTT	CASSIRDRGNSPLHF
-	-	TRBV3-1	TRBJ2-7	TGTGCCAGCAGCCTCGGCGTCAGCGGACTATCCTACGAGCAGTACTTC	CASSLGVSGLSYEQYF
TRBD2	-	TRBV20-1	TRBJ2-1	TGCAGTGCTAGAAAACGGGAGGGTACTAACAATGAGCAGTTCTTC	CSARKREGTNNEQFF
TRBD2	-	TRBV11-2	TRBJ2-1	TGTGCCAGCAGCTTAAGGAGGCTAGCGGAACGCGAGCAGTTCTTC	CASSLRRLAEREQFF
TRBD1	-	TRBV27	TRBJ1-1	TGTGCCAGCAGTCCTCGACAGGGGGGATCTGAAGCTTTCTTT	CASSPRQGGSEAFF
TRBD2	-	TRBV12-3/TRBV12-4	TRBJ2-1	TGTGCCAGCAGTCCCCGAAGTAGCGGGGGAACCAATGAGCAGTTCTTC	CASSPRSSGGTNEQFF
-	-	TRBV9	TRBJ2-6	TGTGCCAGCAGTGGTGTGGTGTGGACGGGGGCCAACGTCCTGACTTTC	CASSGVVWTGANVLTF
-	-	TRBV2	TRBJ1-1	TGTGCCAGCAGTGTAACGTGGGGGGGAGGCACTGAAGCTTTCTTT	CASSVTWGGGTEAFF
-	-	TRBV10-2	TRBJ2-5	TGCGCCAGCAGTGTGGGACTCGCTTTTGAGACCCAGTACTTC	CASSVGLAFETQYF
-	few	TRBV27	TRBJ2-7	TGTGCCAGCAGACGGGGTAGCTCGGGGACCTACGAGCAGTACTTC	CASRRGSSGTYEQYF
-	few	TRBV29-1	TRBJ2-3	TGCAGCGTTGAACCCCGAGCAGATACGCAGTATTTT	CSVEPRADTQYF
TRBD1	-	TRBV5-1	TRBJ2-5	TGCGTCAGCAGCTACGACAGGGCCCAAGAGACCCAGTACTTC	CVSSYDRAQETQYF
-	-	TRBV27	TRBJ2-1	TGTGCCAGCGGCTTCCAGCATCCTACGAATGAGCAGTTCTTC	CASGFQHPTNEQFF
-	-	TRBV9	TRBJ2-3	TGTGCCAGCAGCGTTCAGTCGGGACGGCGCACAGATACGCAGTATTTT	CASSVQSGRRTDTQYF
-	once	TRBV25-1	TRBJ1-6	TGTGCCAGCGGAGCGGGGCCCTATAATTCACCCCTCCACTTT	CASGAGPYNSPLHF
-	-	TRBV5-1	TRBJ2-7	TGCGCCAGCAGCTTCTTGGGGGCAGCCAGGAATGAGCAGTACTTC	CASSFLGAARNEQYF
TRBD2	-	TRBV2	TRBJ2-1	TGTGCCAGCAGATCCGGGAGGGCTGAGCAGTTCTTC	CASRSGRAEQFF
TRBD1	-	TRBV24-1	TRBJ2-5	TGTGCCACCAGTAATTTTCGTGGGACAGGGGGTGTGGAGACCCAGTACTTC	CATSNFRGTGGVETQYF
-	-	TRBV7-2	TRBJ2-1	TGTGCCAGCAGCTTAAGCCCGGGGCTCGCCAATGAGCAGTTCTTC	CASSLSPGLANEQFF
TRBD1	-	TRBV13	TRBJ1-2	TGTGCCAGCAGCTTAGGGGACAGGGAATTGTATGGCTACACCTTC	CASSLGDRELYGYTF
-	-	TRBV9	TRBJ2-3	TGTGCCAGCAGCCCCCGGAGCCAACCGGGGGGCACAGATACGCAGTATTTT	CASSPRSQPGGTDTQYF
-	few	TRBV7-9	TRBJ2-1	TGTGCCGGACTCCGGGGGGCGAGCTCCTACAATGAGCAGTTCTTC	CAGLRGASSYNEQFF
TRBD1	-	TRBV5-1	TRBJ1-2	TGCGCCAGCAGCTTGGGGAACACAGGGGCTAACTATGGCTACACCTTC	CASSLGNTGANYGYTF
-	-	TRBV20-1	TRBJ1-5	TGCAGTGCCAGGACGGCGGGGGGTCAGCCCCAGCATTTT	CSARTAGGQPQHF
TRBD2	few	TRBV7-2	TRBJ2-3	TGTGCCAGCAGCTTCTCAGCGGGAGGGTTCAGATACGCGTATTTT	CASSFSAGGFRYAYF
TRBD2	-	TRBV6-5	TRBJ2-7	TGTGCCAGCAGTTACTCGGGGCTAGCGGGAGGGTTCCGTGACGAGCAGTACTTC	CASSYSGLAGGFRDEQYF
-	-	TRBV2	TRBJ2-1	TGTGCCAGCACCAAGGACAGAAAGTTAGACAATGAGCAGTTCTTC	CASTKDRKLDNEQFF
-	-	TRBV10-3	TRBJ2-3	TGTGCCATCAGTGGGCGAGAGGCGGTCACAGATACGCAGTATTTT	CAISGREAVTDTQYF
TRBD2	once	TRBV20-1	TRBJ2-1	TGCAGTCGGATCCCAGCGGGAGGCTCCTACAATGAGCAGTTCTTC	CSRIPAGGSYNEQFF
TRBD1	-	TRBV24-1	TRBJ2-3	TGTGCCACCAGTGCCCCGACAGGGGACAGATACGCGTATTTT	CATSAPTGDRYAYF
TRBD2	few	TRBV7-9	TRBJ2-5	TGTGCCAGCAGCTTAGGGCCTAGCGGGAATCAAGAGACCCAGTACTTC	CASSLGPSGNQETQYF
-	few	TRBV6-5	TRBJ2-7	TGTGCCAGCAGTTACTCGAGGGGCCCGGGGCCCTACGAGCAGTACTTC	CASSYSRGPGPYEQYF